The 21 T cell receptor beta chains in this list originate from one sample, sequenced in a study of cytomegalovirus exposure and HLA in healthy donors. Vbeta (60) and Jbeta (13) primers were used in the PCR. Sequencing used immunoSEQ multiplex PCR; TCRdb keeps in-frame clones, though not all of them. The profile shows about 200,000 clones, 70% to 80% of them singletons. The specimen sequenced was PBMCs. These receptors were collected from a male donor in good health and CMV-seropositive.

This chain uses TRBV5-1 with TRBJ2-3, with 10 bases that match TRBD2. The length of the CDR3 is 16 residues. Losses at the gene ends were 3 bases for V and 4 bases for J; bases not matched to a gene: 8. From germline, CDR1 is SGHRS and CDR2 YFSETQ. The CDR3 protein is CASSYASGSRSDTQYF. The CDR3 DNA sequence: TGCGCCAGCAGCTACGCTAGCGGGAGTCGCTCAGATACGCAGTATTTT.

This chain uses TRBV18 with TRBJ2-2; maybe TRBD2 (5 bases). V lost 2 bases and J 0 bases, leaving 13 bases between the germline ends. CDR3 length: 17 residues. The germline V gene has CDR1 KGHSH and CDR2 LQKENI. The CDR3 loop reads CASSPVSVGSNTGELFF. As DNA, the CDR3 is TGTGCCAGCTCACCAGTTAGCGTTGGATCGAACACCGGGGAGCTGTTTTTT. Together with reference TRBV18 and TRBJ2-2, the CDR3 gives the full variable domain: NAGVMQNPRHLVRRRGQEARLRCSPMKGHSHVYWYRQLPEEGLKFMVYLQKENIIDESGMPKERFSAEFPKEGPSILRIQQVVRGDSAAYFCASSPVSVGSNTGELFFGEGSRLTVL.

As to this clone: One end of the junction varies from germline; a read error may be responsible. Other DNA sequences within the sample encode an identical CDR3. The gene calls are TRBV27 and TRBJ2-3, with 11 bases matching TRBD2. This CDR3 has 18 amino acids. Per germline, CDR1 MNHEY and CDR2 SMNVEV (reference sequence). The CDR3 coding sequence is TGTGCCAGCAGTTTAAGGTTAGCGGGGGGGCAGTCGACAGATACGCAATATTTT. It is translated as CASSLRLAGGQSTDTQYF.

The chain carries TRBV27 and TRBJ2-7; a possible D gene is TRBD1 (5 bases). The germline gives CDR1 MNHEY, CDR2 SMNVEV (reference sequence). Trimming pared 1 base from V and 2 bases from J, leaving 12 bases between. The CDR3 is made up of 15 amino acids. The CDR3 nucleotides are TGTGCCAGCAGTTTATATCAGGGAACGGCCTACGAGCAGTACTTC. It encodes CASSLYQGTAYEQYF.

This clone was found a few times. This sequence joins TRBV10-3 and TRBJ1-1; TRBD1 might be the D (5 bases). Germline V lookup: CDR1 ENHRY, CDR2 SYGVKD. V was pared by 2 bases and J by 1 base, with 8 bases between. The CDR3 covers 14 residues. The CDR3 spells CAISEAGPNTEAFF. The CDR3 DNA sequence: TGTGCCATCAGTGAGGCGGGACCGAACACTGAAGCTTTCTTT.

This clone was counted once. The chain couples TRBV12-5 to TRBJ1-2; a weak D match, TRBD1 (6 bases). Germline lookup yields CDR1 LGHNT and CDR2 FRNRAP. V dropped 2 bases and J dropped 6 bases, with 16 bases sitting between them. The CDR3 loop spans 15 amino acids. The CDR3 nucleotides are TGTGCTAGTGGTTTGCCCCGAAACCGGACAGATGGCTACACCTTC. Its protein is CASGLPRNRTDGYTF.

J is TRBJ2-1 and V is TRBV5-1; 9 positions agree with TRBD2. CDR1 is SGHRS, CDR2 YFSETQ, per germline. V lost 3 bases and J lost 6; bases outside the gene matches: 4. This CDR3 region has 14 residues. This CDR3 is CASSSGAGGNEQFF. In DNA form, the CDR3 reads TGCGCCAGCAGCTCCGGAGCGGGAGGCAATGAGCAGTTCTTC.

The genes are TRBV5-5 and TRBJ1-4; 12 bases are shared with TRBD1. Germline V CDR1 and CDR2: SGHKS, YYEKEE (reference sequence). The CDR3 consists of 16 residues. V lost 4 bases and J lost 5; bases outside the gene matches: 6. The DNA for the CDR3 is TGTGCCAGCAGCCCGGGACAGGGGGCTTGGAATGAAAAACTGTTTTTT. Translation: CASSPGQGAWNEKLFF.

In DNA, the CDR3 is TGTGCCAGCAGCTTACAGGGTATCGGGGAGCTGTTTTTT. Protein sequence: CASSLQGIGELFF. This sequence joins TRBV6-5 and TRBJ2-2, with D tentatively TRBD1 (6 bases). This CDR3 spans 13 amino acids. Looked up from germline, CDR1 is MNHEY and CDR2 is SVGAGI. V was cut by 6 bases and J by 7 bases, with 12 bases left in between.

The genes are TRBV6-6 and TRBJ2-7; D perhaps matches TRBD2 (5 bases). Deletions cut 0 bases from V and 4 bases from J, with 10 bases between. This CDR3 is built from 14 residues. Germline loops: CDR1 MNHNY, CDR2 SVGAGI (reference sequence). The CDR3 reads CASSYSTGLYEQYF. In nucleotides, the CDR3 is TGTGCCAGCAGTTACTCGACGGGGTTGTACGAGCAGTACTTC.

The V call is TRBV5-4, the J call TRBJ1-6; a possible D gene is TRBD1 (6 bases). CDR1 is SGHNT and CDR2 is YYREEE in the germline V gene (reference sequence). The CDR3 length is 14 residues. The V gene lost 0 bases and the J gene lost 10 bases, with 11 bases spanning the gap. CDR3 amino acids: CASSLEGGGSPLHF. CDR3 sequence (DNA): TGTGCCAGCAGCTTGGAAGGGGGAGGGTCACCCCTCCACTTT.

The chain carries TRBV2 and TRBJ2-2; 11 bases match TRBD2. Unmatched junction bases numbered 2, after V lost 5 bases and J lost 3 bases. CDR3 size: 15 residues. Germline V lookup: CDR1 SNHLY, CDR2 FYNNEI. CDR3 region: CASSRTSGYTGELFF. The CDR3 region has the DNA TGTGCCAGCAGTCGGACTAGCGGGTACACCGGGGAGCTGTTTTTT.

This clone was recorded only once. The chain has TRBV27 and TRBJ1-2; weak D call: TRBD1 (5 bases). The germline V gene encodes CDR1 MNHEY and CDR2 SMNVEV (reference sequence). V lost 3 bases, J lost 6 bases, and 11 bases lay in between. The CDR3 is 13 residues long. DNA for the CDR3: TGTGCCAGCAGTTTCGCGGCGGGGGATGGCTACACCTTC. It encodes CASSFAAGDGYTF.

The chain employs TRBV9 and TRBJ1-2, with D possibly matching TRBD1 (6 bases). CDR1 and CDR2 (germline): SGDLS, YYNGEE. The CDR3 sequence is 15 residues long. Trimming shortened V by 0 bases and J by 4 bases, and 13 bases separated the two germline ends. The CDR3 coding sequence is TGTGCCAGCAGCGTAGGGCCAGGGGTGAGCTATGGCTACACCTTC. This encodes CASSVGPGVSYGYTF. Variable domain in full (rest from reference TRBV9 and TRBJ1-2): DSGVTQTPKHLITATGQRVTLRCSPRSGDLSVYWYQQSLDQGLQFLIQYYNGEERAKGNILERFSAQQFPDLHSELNLSSLELGDSALYFCASSVGPGVSYGYTFGSGTRLTVV.

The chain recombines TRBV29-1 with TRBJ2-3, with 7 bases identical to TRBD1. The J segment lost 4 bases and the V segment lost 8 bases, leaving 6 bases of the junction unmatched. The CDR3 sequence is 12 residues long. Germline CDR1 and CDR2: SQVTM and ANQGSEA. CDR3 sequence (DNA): TGCAGCATCCGGACAGGTTCAGATACGCAGTATTTT. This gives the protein CSIRTGSDTQYF.

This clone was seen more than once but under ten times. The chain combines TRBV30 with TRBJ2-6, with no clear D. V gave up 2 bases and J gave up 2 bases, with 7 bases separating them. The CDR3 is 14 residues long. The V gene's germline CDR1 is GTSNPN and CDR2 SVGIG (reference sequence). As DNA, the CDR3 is TGTGCCTGGAGTCGGTCGGCTGGGGCCAACGTCCTGACTTTC. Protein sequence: CAWSRSAGANVLTF.

CDR3 loop: CSVGMGTGGNEQYF. The CDR3 DNA sequence: TGCAGCGTTGGCATGGGGACAGGGGGCAACGAGCAGTACTTC. The rearrangement joins TRBV29-1 to TRBJ2-7; TRBD1 aligns across 12 bases. CDR1 SQVTM and CDR2 ANQGSEA come from the germline V gene. V dropped 4 bases and J dropped 5; count of bases not matched to a gene: 6. The CDR3 sequence is 14 residues long.

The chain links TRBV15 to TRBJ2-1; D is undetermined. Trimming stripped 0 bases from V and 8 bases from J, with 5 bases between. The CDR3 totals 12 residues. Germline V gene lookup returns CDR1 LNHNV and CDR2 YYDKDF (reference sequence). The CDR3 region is CATSRDRYEQFF. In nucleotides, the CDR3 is TGTGCCACCAGCAGAGATCGGTATGAGCAGTTCTTC.

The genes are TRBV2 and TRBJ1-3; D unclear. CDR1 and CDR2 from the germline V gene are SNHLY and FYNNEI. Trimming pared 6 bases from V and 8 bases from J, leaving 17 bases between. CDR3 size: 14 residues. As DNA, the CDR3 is TGTGCCAGCAGGGGCGGGTACCCGTCGGACACCATATATTTT. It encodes CASRGGYPSDTIYF. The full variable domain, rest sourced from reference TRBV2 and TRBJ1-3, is EPEVTQTPSHQVTQMGQEVILRCVPISNHLYFYWYRQILGQKVEFLVSFYNNEISEKSEIFDDQFSVERPDGSNFTLKIRSTKLEDSAMYFCASRGGYPSDTIYFGEGSWLTVV.

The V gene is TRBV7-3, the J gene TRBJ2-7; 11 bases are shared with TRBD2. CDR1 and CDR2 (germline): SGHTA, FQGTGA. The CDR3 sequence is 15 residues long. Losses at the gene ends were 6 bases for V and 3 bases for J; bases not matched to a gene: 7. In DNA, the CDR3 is TGTGCCAGCAGTCTTACTAGCGGGAGAGACTACGAGCAGTACTTC. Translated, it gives CASSLTSGRDYEQYF.

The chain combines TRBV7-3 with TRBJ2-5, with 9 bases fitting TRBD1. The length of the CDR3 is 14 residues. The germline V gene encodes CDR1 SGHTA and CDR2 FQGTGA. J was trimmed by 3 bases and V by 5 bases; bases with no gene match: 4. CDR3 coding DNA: TGTGCCAGCAGCGTCGGGACAGGGAAAGAGACCCAGTACTTC. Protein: CASSVGTGKETQYF. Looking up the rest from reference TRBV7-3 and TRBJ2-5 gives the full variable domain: GAGVSQTPSNKVTEKGKYVELRCDPISGHTALYWYRQSLGQGPEFLIYFQGTGAADDSGLPNDRFFAVRPEGSVSTLKIQRTERGDSAVYLCASSVGTGKETQYFGPGTRLLVL.